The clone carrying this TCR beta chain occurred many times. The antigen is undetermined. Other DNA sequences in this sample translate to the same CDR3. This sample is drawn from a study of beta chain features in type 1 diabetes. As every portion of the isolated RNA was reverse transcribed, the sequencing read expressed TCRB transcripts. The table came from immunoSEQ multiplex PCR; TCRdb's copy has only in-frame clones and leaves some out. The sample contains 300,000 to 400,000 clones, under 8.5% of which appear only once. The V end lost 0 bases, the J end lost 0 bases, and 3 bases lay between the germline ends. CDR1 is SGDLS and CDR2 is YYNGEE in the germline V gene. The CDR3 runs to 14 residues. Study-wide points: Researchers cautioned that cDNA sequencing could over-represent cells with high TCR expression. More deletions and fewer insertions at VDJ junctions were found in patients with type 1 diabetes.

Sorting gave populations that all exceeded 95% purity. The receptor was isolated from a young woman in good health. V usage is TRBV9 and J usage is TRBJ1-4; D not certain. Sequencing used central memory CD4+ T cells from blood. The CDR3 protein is CASSVAATNEKLFF. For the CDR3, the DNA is TGTGCCAGCAGCGTAGCCGCAACTAATGAAAAACTGTTTTTT.